Sequencing of this T cell receptor (beta chain) was carried out in a study of early T cells in non-severe SARS-CoV-2 infection. Study-wide results and caveats: Lookups in VDJdb leaned toward anti-spike CD8 responses and missed private and CD4 specificities.

For this clonotype: Its antigen remains unidentified.

The germline CDR1 and CDR2 sequences are SGHTA and FQGNSA. The CDR3 contains 17 residues. Trimming took off 5 bases at V and 0 bases at J, with 19 bases between the two ends. TCRdb processed the 5' RACE reads anew with MiXCR; each CDR3 protein has one entry. The profile shows approximately 43,000 distinct CDR3 sequences, roughly 7.1% of them singletons. The sequenced sample consisted of whole blood. The rearrangement joins TRBV7-2 to TRBJ2-5; possibly TRBD1 for D (7 bases). The TCR was taken from an adult who was a healthcare worker with PCR-confirmed SARS-CoV-2 infection or an uninfected control (not recorded which). The CDR3 DNA is TGTGCCAGCAGCCGAAGACGCGGGACAGAACACCAAGAGACCCAGTACTTC. This translates into CASSRRRGTEHQETQYF.